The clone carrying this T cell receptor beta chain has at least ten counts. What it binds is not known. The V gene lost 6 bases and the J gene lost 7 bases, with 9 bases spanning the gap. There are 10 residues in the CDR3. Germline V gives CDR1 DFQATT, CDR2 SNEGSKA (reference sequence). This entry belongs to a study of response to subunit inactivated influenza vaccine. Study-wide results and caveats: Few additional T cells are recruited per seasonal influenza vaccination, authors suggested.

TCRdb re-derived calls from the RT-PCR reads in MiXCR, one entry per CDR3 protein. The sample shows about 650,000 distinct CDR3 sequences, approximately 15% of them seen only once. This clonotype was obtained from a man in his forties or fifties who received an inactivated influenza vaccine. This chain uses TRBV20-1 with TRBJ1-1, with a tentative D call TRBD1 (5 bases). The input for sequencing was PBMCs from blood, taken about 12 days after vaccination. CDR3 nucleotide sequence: TGCAGTGCCCCAGACAGTGAAGCTTTCTTT. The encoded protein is CSAPDSEAFF.